The T cell receptor beta chain described here comes from a study of identical twins. The study, taken as a whole, reports: Analyses based on zero insertions could be partly confounded by invariant MAIT and iNKT cells. Abundant beta clonotypes from cord blood had fewer insertions, unlike memory repertoires, which showed none.

This clonotype came up once. Its antigen is unidentified. Healthy Caucasians made up all donors. After template switching added a universal primer site, the resulting cDNA carried unique molecular identifiers. TCRdb independently ran MiXCR on the 5' RACE reads; one entry per CDR3 protein. The sample holds 690,000 or so distinct CDR3 sequences, more than 6.5% seen once. CDR1 and CDR2 from the germline V gene are MDHEN and SYDVKM. The CDR3 is made up of 14 amino acids. Trimming cost V 6 bases and J 5 bases, with 14 bases left between them. These data were also reused for a study on yellow fever vaccine responses in identical twins.

The TCR was taken from a woman younger than 35 in good health. This chain joins TRBV28 and TRBJ2-1, with a possible D match to TRBD2 (6 bases). The sample consisted of PBMCs. This CDR3 reads CASSDLGGDNEQFF. As DNA, the CDR3 is TGTGCCAGCAGCGATCTCGGCGGGGACAATGAGCAGTTCTTC.